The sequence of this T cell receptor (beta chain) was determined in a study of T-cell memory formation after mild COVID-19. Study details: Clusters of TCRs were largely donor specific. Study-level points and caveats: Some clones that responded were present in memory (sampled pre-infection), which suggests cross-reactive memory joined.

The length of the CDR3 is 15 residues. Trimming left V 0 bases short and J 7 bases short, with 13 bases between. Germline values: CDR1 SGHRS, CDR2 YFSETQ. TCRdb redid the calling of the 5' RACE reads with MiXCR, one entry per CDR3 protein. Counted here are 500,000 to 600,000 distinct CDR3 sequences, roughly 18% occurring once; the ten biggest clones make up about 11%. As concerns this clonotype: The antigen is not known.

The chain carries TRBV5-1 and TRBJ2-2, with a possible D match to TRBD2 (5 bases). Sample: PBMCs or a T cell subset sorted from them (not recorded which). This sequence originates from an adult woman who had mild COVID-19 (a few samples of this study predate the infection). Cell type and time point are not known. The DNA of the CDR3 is TGCGCCAGCAGCTTGGTGTCGGGGTACAGCGGGGAGCTGTTTTTT. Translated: CASSLVSGYSGELFF. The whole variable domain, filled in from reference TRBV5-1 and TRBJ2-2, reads KAGVTQTPRYLIKTRGQQVTLSCSPISGHRSVSWYQQTPGQGLQFLFEYFSETQRNKGNFPGRFSGRQFSNSRSEMNVSTLELGDSALYLCASSLVSGYSGELFFGEGSRLTVL.